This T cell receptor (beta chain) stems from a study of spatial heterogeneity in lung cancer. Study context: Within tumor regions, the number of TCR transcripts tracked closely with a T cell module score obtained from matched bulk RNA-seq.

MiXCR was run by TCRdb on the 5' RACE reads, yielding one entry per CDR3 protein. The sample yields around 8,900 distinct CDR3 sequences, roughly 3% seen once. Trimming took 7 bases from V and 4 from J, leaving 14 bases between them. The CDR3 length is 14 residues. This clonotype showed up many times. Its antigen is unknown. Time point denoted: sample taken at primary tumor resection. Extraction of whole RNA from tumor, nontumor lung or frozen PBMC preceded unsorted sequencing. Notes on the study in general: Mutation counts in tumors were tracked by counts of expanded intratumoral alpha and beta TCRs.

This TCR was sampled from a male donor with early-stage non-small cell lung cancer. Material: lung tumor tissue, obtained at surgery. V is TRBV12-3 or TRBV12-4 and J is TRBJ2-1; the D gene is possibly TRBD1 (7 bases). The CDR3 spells CASTRGAVYNEQFF. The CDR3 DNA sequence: TGTGCCAGCACCAGGGGGGCAGTTTACAATGAGCAGTTCTTC.